These 10 T cell receptor beta chains share one sample of origin, sequenced in a study of shared clonotypes between healthy human individuals. Measured with immunoSEQ multiplex PCR; TCRdb has only the in-frame clones, and not every one. This sample yields a few million clones, of which 90% to 97% are seen a single time; 0.1% to 0.15% belongs to the top ten. The sample was naive CD4+ T cells sorted from blood. The subset is: CD45RA+ positively selected. The receptors stem from a young man in good health.

This clone appeared a single time. The chain joins TRBV9 to TRBJ2-3; D uncertain. The length of the CDR3 is 14 residues. Germline CDR1 is SGDLS and CDR2 is YYNGEE. Between the trimmed V and J ends, which lost 0 bases and 2 bases, there was a span of 7 bases. DNA for the CDR3: TGTGCCAGCAGCGTAGACTCCAACACAGATACGCAGTATTTT. Amino acid sequence: CASSVDSNTDTQYF.

The V call is TRBV9, the J call TRBJ2-2, with 8 nucleotides matching TRBD2. Germline V gene sequence: CDR1 SGDLS, CDR2 YYNGEE. After removal of 2 bases from V and 4 bases from J, the junction contained 4 bases not matched to a gene. CDR3 length: 15 residues. This CDR3 reads CASSVTSGPTGELFF. CDR3 nucleotide sequence: TGTGCCAGCAGCGTTACTAGCGGCCCCACCGGGGAGCTGTTTTTT.

The chain couples TRBV5-6 to TRBJ1-2, with 10 bases matching TRBD1. This CDR3 has 16 amino acids. The V gene end was trimmed by 5 bases and the J gene end by 4 bases; junction bases not matched to a gene: 11. Per germline, CDR1 SGHDT and CDR2 YYEEEE. The CDR3 DNA reads TGTGCCAGCAGACAGATCGACCGGGACAGGGGCTATGGCTACACCTTC. Amino acid sequence: CASRQIDRDRGYGYTF.

The chain couples TRBV12-2 to TRBJ1-1; the table's D call, TRBD1, has no DNA check behind it. TRBV12-2 is described as a pseudogene. The CDR3 extends over 12 amino acids. The CDR3 DNA follows: TGTGCAAGTCGCGACCCCCAGGGAGAAGCTTTCTTT. Translated: CASRDPQGEAFF.

Written as DNA, the CDR3 is TGCGCCAGCAGCCATCAGTTAGCGGGAGTGGGCTACAATGAGCAGTTCTTC. Its translation: CASSHQLAGVGYNEQFF. The chain combines TRBV4-3 with TRBJ2-1; 9 nucleotides line up with TRBD2. V shed 3 bases, J shed 3 bases, and the junction held 9 bases outside the gene matches. CDR3 length: 17 amino acids. The germline gives CDR1 LGHNA, CDR2 YSLEER.

As to this clone: Other DNA sequences in this sample translate to the same CDR3. The chain carries TRBV28 and TRBJ1-2; D gene unclear. Germline V gene lookup returns CDR1 MDHEN and CDR2 SYDVKM. The CDR3 length is 12 residues. Trimming shortened V by 2 bases and J by 4 bases, and 5 bases separated the two germline ends. In DNA, the CDR3 is TGTGCCAGCAGTTTACGCTCCTATGGCTACACCTTC. Protein product: CASSLRSYGYTF.

The V call is TRBV28, the J call TRBJ2-7; tentatively, D is TRBD1 (6 bases). The CDR3 is made up of 14 amino acids. Per the germline V gene, CDR1 is MDHEN and CDR2 is SYDVKM. V lost 5 bases to trimming and J lost 0 bases, with 11 bases between them. Here the CDR3 reads CASSRTVISYEQYF. CDR3 nucleotide sequence: TGTGCCAGCAGTCGGACAGTTATCTCCTACGAGCAGTACTTC. Drawing the rest from reference TRBV28 and TRBJ2-7, the complete variable domain is DVKVTQSSRYLVKRTGEKVFLECVQDMDHENMFWYRQDPGLGLRLIYFSYDVKMKEKGDIPEGYSVSREKKERFSLILESASTNQTSMYLCASSRTVISYEQYFGPGTRLTVT.

Notes on this clone: The sample has other DNA sequences that encode this CDR3 too. This chain uses TRBV5-1 with TRBJ2-3; D is uncertain. Germline CDR1 SGHRS, CDR2 YFSETQ. V gave up 1 base and J gave up 5 bases, with 2 bases separating them. This CDR3 comprises 11 residues. The CDR3 spells CASSLKDTQYF. CDR3 nucleotides: TGCGCCAGCAGCTTGAAAGATACGCAGTATTTT.

V gene TRBV6-6 combines with J gene TRBJ1-1; D is possibly TRBD1 (5 bases). The V gene's germline CDR1 is MNHNY and CDR2 SVGAGI (reference sequence). Deletions cut 7 bases from V and 1 base from J, with 13 bases between. This CDR3 is 14 amino acids long. DNA of the CDR3: TGTGCCAGCACCCAAATGGGACCGAACACTGAAGCTTTCTTT. Encoded protein: CASTQMGPNTEAFF.

The chain has TRBV6-1 and TRBJ2-7, with D unresolved. Trimming shortened V by 2 bases and J by 2 bases, and 10 bases separated the two germline ends. This CDR3 has 14 amino acids. The germline gives CDR1 MNHNS, CDR2 SASEGT. The CDR3 sequence is CASSEYGSTYEQYF. The CDR3 DNA is TGTGCCAGCAGTGAATACGGCAGCACCTACGAGCAGTACTTC.